This TCR beta chain was sequenced during a study of blood T cell repertoires in COVID-19. The wider study: Spain, Italy and the United States supplied samples that represented acute and convalescent COVID-19.

TCRdb keeps only in-frame clones here, not all; method: immunoSEQ multiplex PCR. The repertoire consists of tens of thousands of clones, with 84% occurring once and the leading ten covering about 14%. V lost 5 bases to trimming and J lost 4 bases; unmatched junction nucleotides: 9. Germline values: CDR1 WSHSY, CDR2 SAAADI. The CDR3 totals 17 residues. What was sequenced was peripheral blood. J is TRBJ1-6 and V is TRBV10-2, with TRBD1 identical over 9 bases. The source is a man in his forties or fifties with COVID-19, enrolled during active disease. CDR3 DNA sequence: TGCGCCAGCAGTCCTGTCCCGGACAGGGGATATAATTCACCCCTCCACTTT. Its translation is CASSPVPDRGYNSPLHF.